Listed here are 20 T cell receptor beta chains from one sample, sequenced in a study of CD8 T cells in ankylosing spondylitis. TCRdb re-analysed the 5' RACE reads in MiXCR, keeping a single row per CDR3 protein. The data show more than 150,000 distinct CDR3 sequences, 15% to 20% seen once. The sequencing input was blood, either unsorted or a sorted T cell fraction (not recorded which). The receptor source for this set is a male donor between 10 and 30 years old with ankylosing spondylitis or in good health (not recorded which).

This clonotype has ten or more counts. Here the CDR3 reads CASSREVKRNEQFF. The CDR3 DNA is TGTGCCAGCAGTCGGGAGGTCAAGAGGAATGAGCAGTTCTTC. The V call is TRBV6-5, the J call TRBJ2-1, with 7 bases matching TRBD2. From germline, CDR1 is MNHEY and CDR2 SVGAGI. The V and J ends lost 5 bases and 7 bases, in that order; junction bases with no gene match: 8. This CDR3 comprises 14 residues.

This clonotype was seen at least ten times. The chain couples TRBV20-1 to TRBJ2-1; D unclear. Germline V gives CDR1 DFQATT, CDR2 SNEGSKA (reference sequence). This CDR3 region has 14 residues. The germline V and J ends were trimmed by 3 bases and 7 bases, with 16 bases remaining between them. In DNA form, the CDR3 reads TGCAGTGCTAGCCAATACGGGTCCGGGAATGAGCAGTTCTTC. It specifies CSASQYGSGNEQFF.

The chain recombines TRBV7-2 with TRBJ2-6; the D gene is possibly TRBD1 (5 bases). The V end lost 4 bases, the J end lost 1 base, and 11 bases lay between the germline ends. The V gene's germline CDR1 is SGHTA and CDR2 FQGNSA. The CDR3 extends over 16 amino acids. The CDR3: CASSSDSLSGANVLTF. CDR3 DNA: TGTGCCAGCAGCTCCGACAGTCTATCTGGGGCCAACGTCCTGACTTTC.

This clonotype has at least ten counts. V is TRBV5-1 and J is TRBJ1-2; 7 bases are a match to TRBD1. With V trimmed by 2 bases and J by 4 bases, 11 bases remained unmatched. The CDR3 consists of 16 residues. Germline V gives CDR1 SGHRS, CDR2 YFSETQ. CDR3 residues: CASSFSPSDRFYGYTF. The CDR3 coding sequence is TGCGCCAGCAGCTTCTCGCCTTCGGACAGGTTCTATGGCTACACCTTC.

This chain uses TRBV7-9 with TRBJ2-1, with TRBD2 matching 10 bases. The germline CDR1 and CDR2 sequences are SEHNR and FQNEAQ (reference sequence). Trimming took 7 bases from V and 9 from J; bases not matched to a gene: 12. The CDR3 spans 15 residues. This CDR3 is CASNGISLAGFEQFF. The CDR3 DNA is TGTGCCAGCAATGGAATTTCACTAGCGGGATTTGAGCAGTTCTTC.

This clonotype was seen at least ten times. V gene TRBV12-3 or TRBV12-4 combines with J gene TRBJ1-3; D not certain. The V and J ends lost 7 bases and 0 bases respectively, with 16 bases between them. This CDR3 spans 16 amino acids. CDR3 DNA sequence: TGTGCCAGCACCACGGAGAGGCTGAGCTCTGGAAACACCATATATTTT. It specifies CASTTERLSSGNTIYF.

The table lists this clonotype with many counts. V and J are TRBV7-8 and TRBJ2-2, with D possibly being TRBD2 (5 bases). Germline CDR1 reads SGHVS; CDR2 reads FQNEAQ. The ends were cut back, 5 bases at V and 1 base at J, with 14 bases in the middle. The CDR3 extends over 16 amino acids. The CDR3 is CASSASSRGNTGELFF. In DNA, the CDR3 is TGTGCCAGCAGCGCGTCCAGTCGGGGGAACACCGGGGAGCTGTTTTTT.

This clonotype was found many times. The DNA of the CDR3 is TGTGCCAGCAGCTTGCAAGTGGGGACCCAGTACTTC. Its protein is CASSLQVGTQYF. The V call is TRBV5-6, the J call TRBJ2-5; D is unresolved. This CDR3 comprises 12 residues. The V end was cut by 1 base, the J end by 7 bases, with 8 bases between. In germline, CDR1 is SGHDT, CDR2 YYEEEE.

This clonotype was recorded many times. This CDR3 is CAGAGELPSGANVLTF. As DNA, the CDR3 is TGCGCGGGGGCGGGTGAACTTCCGTCTGGGGCCAACGTCCTGACTTTC. V is TRBV29-1 and J is TRBJ2-6; D is possibly TRBD2 (7 bases). In germline, CDR1 is SQVTM, CDR2 ANQGSEA. This CDR3 contains 16 residues.

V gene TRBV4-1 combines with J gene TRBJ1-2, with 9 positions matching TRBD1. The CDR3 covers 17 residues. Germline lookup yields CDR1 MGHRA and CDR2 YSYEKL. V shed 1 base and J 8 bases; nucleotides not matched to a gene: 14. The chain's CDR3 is CASSQGGQGSLRDGYTF. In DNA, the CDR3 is TGCGCCAGCAGCCAAGGGGGACAGGGTAGCCTTCGGGACGGCTACACCTTC.

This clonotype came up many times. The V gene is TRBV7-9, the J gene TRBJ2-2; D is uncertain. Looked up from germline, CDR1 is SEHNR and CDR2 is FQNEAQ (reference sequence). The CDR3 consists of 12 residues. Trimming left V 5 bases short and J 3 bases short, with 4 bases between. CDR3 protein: CASSPYTGELFF. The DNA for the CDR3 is TGTGCCAGCAGCCCCTACACCGGGGAGCTGTTTTTT.

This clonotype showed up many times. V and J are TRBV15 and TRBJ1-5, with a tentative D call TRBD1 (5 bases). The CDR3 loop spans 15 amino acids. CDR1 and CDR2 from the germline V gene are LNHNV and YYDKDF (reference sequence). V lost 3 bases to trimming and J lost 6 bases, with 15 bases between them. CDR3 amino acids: CATSSAGAGGQPQHF. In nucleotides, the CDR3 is TGTGCCACCAGCAGTGCCGGGGCGGGAGGTCAGCCCCAGCATTTT.

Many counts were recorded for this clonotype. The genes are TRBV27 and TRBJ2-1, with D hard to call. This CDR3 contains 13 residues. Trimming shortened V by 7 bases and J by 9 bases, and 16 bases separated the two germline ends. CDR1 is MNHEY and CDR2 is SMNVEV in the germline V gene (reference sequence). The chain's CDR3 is CASKHQRIGEQFF. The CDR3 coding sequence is TGTGCCAGCAAGCATCAGAGGATCGGTGAGCAGTTCTTC.

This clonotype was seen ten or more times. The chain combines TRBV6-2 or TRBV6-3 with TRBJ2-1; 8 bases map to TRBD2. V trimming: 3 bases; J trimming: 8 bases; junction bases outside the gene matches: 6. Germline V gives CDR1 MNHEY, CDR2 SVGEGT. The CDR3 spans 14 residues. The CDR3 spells CASSYRAGGDEQFF. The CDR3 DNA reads TGTGCCAGCAGTTATCGGGCGGGAGGTGATGAGCAGTTCTTC.

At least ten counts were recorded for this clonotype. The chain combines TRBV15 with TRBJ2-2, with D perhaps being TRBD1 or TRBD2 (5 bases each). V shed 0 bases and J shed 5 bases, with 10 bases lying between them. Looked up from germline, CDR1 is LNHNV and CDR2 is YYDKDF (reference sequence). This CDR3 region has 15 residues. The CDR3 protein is CATSRDLGDTGELFF. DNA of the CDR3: TGTGCCACCAGCAGAGATTTGGGGGATACCGGGGAGCTGTTTTTT.

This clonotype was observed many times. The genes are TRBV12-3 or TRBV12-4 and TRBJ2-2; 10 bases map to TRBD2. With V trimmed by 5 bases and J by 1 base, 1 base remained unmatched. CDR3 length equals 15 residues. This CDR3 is CASSRTSGNTGELFF. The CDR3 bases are TGTGCCAGCAGTCGGACTAGCGGGAACACCGGGGAGCTGTTTTTT.

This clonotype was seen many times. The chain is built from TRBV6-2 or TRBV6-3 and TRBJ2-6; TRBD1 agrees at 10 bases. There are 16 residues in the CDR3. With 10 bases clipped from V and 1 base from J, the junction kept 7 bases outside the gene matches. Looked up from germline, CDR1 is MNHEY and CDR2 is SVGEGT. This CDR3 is CAISGTGDSGANVLTF. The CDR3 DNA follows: TGTGCCATCTCCGGGACAGGGGATTCTGGGGCCAACGTCCTGACTTTC.

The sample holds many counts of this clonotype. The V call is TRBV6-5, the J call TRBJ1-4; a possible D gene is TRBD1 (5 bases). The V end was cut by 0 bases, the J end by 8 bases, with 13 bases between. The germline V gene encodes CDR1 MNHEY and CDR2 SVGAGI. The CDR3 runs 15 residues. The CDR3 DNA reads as TGTGCCAGCAGTTACTCGTATAGGGGAGGCGAAAAACTGTTTTTT. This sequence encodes CASSYSYRGGEKLFF.

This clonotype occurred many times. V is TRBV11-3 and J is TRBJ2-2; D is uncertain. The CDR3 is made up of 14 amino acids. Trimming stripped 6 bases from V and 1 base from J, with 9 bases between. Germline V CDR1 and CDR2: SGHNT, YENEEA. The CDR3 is CASRGRRNTGELFF. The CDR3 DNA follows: TGTGCCAGCAGAGGACGGAGGAACACCGGGGAGCTGTTTTTT.

CDR3 loop: CASMGQGVEQFF. CDR3 in DNA: TGTGCCAGCATGGGACAGGGAGTTGAGCAGTTCTTC. The rearrangement uses TRBV12-3 or TRBV12-4 and TRBJ2-1; 9 nucleotides agree with TRBD1. The CDR3 extends over 12 amino acids. After removal of 7 bases from V and 9 bases from J, the junction contained 4 bases not matched to a gene.